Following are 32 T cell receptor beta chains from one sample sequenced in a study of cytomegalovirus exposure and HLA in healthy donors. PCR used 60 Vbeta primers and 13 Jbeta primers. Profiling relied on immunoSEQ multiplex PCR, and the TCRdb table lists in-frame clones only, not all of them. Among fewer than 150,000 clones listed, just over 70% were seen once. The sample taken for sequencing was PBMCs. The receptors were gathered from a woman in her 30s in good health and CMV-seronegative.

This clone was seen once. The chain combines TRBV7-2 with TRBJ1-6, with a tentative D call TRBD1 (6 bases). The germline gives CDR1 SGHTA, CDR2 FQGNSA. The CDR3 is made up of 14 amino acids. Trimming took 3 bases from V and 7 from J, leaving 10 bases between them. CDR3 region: CASSFRQGNSPLHF. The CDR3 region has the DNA TGTGCCAGCAGCTTCCGCCAGGGGAATTCACCCCTCCACTTT.

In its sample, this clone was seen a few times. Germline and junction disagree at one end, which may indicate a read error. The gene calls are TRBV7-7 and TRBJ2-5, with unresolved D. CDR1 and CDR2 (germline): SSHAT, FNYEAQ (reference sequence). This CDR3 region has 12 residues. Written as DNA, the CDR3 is TGTGCTAGCAGCCCTAACCAAGAGACCCAGTACTTC. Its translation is CASSPNQETQYF.

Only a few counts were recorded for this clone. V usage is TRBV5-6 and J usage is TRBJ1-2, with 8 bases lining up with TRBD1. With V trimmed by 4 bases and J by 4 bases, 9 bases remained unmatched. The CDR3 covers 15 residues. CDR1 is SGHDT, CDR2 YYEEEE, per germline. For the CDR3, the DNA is TGTGCCAGCAGCGGACGGACAGGGCACGCCTATGGCTACACCTTC. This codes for CASSGRTGHAYGYTF.

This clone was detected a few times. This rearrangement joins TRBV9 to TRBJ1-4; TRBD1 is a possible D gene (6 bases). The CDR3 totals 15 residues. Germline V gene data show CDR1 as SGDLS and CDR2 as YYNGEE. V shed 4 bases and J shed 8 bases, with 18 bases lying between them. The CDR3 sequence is CASSPRGQFGEKLFF. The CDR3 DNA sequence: TGTGCCAGCAGCCCCCGAGGACAGTTCGGGGAAAAACTGTTTTTT.

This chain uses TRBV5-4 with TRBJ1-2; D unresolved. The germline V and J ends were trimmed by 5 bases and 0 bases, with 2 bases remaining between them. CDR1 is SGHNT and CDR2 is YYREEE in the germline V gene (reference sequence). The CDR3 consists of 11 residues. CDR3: CASSTNYGYTF. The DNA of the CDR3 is TGTGCCAGCAGTACTAACTATGGCTACACCTTC.

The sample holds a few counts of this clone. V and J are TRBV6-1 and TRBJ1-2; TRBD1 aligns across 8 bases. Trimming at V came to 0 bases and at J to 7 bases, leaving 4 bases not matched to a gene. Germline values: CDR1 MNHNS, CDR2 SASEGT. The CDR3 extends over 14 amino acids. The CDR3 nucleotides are TGTGCCAGCAGTGAAGCTAATACAGGGGGTGGCTACACCTTC. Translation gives CASSEANTGGGYTF.

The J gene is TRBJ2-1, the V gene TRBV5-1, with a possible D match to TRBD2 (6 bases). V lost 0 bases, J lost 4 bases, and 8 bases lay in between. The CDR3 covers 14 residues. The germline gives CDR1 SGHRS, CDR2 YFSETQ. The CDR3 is CASSLGSGYNEQFF. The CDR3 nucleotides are TGCGCCAGCAGCTTGGGTAGCGGTTACAATGAGCAGTTCTTC.

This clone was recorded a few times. Here the CDR3 reads CATSNDLDSTRVV. The CDR3 region has the DNA TGTGCCACCAGCAACGACTTGGACAGCACCAGGGTAGTC. J is TRBJ2-7 and V is TRBV15, with a weak D call TRBD1 (6 bases). CDR1 and CDR2 (germline): LNHNV, YYDKDF (reference sequence). The CDR3 sequence is 13 residues long.

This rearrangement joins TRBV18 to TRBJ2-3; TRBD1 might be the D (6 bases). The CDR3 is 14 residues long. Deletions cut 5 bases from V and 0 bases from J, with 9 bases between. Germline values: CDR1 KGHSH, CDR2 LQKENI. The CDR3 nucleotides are TGTGCCAGCTCAAACAGGGCAAGCACAGATACGCAGTATTTT. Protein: CASSNRASTDTQYF.

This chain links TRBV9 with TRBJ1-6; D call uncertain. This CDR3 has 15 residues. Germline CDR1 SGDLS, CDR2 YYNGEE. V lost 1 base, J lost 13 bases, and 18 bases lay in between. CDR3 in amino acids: CASSVSPEASSPLHF. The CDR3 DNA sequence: TGTGCCAGCAGCGTATCGCCGGAGGCCAGTTCGCCCCTCCACTTT.

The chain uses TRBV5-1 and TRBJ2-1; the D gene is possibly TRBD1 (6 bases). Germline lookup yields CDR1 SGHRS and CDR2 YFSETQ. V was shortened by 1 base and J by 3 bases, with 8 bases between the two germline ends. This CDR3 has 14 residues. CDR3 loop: CASSLQGSYNEQFF. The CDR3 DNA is TGCGCCAGCAGCTTGCAGGGGAGCTACAATGAGCAGTTCTTC.

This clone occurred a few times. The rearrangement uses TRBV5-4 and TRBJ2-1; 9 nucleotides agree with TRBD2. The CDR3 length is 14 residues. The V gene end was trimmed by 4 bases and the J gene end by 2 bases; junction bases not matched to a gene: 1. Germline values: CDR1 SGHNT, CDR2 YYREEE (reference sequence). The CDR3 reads CASSRTSAYNEQFF. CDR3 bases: TGTGCCAGCAGCCGGACTAGCGCCTACAATGAGCAGTTCTTC.

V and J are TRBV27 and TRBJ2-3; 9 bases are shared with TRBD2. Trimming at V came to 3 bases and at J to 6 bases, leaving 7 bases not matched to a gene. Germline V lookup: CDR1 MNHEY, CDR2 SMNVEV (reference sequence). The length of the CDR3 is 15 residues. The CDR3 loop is CASSFLRGGLDTQYF. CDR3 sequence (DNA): TGTGCCAGCAGTTTTTTGCGGGGGGGCCTGGATACGCAGTATTTT.

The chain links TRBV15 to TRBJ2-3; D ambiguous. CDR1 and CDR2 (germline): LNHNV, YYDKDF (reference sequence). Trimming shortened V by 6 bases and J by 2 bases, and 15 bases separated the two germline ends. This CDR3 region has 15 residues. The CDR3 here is CATRSSFVSTDTQYF. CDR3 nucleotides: TGTGCCACCAGGTCGTCGTTCGTTTCCACAGATACGCAGTATTTT. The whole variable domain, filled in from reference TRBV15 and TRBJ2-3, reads DAMVIQNPRYQVTQFGKPVTLSCSQTLNHNVMYWYQQKSSQAPKLLFHYYDKDFNNEADTPDNFQSRRPNTSFCFLDIRSPGLGDTAMYLCATRSSFVSTDTQYFGPGTRLTVL.

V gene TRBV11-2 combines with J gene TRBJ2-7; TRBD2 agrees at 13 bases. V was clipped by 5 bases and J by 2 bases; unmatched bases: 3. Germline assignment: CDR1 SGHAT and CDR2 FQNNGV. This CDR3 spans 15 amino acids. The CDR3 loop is CASSVGLAGAYEQYF. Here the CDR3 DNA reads TGTGCCAGCAGCGTAGGACTAGCGGGGGCCTACGAGCAGTACTTC.

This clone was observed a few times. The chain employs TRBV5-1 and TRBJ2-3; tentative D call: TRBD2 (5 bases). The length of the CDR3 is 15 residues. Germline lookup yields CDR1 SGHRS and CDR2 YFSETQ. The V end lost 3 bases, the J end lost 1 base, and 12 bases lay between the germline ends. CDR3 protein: CASSSTAGGTDTQYF. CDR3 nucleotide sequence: TGCGCCAGCAGCTCCACGGCCGGGGGCACAGATACGCAGTATTTT.

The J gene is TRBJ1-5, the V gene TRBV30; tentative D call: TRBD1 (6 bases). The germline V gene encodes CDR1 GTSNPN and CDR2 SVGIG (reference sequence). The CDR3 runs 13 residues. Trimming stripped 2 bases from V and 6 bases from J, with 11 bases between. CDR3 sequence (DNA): TGTGCCTGGAGTAGGGGGGGGTTTCAGCCCCAGCATTTT. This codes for CAWSRGGFQPQHF.

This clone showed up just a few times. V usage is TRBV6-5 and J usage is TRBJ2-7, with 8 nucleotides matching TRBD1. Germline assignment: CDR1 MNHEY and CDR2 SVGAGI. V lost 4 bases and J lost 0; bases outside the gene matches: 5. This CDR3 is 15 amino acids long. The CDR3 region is CASSFRDRNSYEQYF. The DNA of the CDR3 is TGTGCCAGCAGTTTCCGGGACAGGAACTCCTACGAGCAGTACTTC.

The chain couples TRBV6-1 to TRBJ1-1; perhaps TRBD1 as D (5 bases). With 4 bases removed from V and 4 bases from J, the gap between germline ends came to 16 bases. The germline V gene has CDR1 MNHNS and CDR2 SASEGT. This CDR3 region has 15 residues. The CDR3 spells CASSGGRAGVTEAFF. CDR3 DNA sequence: TGTGCCAGCAGTGGGGGCAGGGCAGGAGTCACTGAAGCTTTCTTT.

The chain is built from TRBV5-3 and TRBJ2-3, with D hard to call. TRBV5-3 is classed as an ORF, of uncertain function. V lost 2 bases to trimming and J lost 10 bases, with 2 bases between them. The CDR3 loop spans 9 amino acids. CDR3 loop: CARSFAQYF. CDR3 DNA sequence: TGTGCCAGAAGCTTCGCGCAGTATTTT.

The CDR3 nucleotides are TGCGCCAGCAGCCAAGGTATAGCGGCCCAAGAGACCCAGTACTTC. It codes for CASSQGIAAQETQYF. This rearrangement joins TRBV4-1 to TRBJ2-5; D is possibly TRBD2 (6 bases). V lost 1 base and J 1 base, leaving 10 bases between the germline ends. The CDR3 is 15 residues long. CDR1 and CDR2 from the germline V gene are MGHRA and YSYEKL.

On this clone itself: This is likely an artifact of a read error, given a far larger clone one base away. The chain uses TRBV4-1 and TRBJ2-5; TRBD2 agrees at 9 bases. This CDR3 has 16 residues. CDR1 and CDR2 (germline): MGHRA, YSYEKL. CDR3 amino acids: CASSQGFAGGREIQYF. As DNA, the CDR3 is TGCGCCAGCAGCCAAGGTTTTGCGGGGGGGCGAGAGATCCAGTACTTC.

CDR3 region: CASSERVLRGYNSPLHF. CDR3 sequence (DNA): TGTGCCAGCAGTGAGAGGGTCCTCCGGGGCTATAATTCACCCCTCCACTTT. The chain recombines TRBV6-1 with TRBJ1-6; no firm D call. V lost 3 bases and J 3 bases, leaving 15 bases between the germline ends. Germline CDR1 reads MNHNS; CDR2 reads SASEGT. The CDR3 runs to 17 residues.

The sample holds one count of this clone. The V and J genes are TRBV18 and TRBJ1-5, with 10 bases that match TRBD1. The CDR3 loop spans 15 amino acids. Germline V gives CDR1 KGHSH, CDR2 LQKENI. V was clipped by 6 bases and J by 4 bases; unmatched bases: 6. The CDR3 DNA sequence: TGTGCCAGCTCCGTGACAGGGGGCGAGAATCAGCCCCAGCATTTT. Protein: CASSVTGGENQPQHF.

CDR3 in amino acids: CASISTTGAGNTIYF. The DNA of the CDR3 is TGTGCCAGCATCTCTACCACAGGGGCTGGAAACACCATATATTTT. The rearrangement links TRBV7-9 to TRBJ1-3, with 7 bases identical to TRBD1. The CDR3 spans 15 residues. V shed 7 bases, J shed 2 bases, and the junction held 8 bases outside the gene matches. Germline CDR1 reads SEHNR; CDR2 reads FQNEAQ (reference sequence).

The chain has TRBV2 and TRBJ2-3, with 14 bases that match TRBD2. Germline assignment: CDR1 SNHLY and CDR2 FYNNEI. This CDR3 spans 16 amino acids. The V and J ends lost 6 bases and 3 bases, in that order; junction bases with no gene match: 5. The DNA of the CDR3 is TGTGCCAGCAGGGGGACTAGCGGGGGAAGTACAGATACGCAGTATTTT. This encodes CASRGTSGGSTDTQYF.

CDR3 region: CASSARDGYTF. CDR3 nucleotide sequence: TGTGCCAGCAGCGCCAGGGATGGCTACACCTTC. The chain has TRBV9 and TRBJ1-2, with TRBD1 as a possible D gene (5 bases). The CDR3 covers 11 residues. The germline gives CDR1 SGDLS, CDR2 YYNGEE. V lost 3 bases and J 6 bases, leaving 6 bases between the germline ends.

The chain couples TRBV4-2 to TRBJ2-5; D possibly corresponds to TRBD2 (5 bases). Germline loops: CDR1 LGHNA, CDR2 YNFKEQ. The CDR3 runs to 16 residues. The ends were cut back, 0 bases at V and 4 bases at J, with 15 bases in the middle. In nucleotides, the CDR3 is TGTGCCAGCAGCCAAGATCTTTCCAGGACTTCAGAGACCCAGTACTTC. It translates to CASSQDLSRTSETQYF.

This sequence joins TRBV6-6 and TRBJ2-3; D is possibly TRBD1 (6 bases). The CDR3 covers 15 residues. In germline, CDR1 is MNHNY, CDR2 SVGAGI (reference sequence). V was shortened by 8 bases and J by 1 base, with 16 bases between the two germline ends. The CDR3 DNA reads TGTGCCAGCGTATTACAGGGTCGAGGCACAGATACGCAGTATTTT. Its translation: CASVLQGRGTDTQYF.

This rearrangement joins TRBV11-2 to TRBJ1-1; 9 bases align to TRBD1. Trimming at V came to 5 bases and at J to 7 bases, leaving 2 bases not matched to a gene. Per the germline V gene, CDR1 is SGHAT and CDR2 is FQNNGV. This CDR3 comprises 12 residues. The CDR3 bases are TGTGCCAGCAGCCGGGACAGGGATGAAGCTTTCTTT. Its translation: CASSRDRDEAFF.

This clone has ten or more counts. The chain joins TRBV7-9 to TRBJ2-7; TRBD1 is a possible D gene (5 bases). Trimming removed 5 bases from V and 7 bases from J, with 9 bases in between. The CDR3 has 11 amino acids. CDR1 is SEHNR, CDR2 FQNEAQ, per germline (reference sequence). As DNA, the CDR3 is TGTGCCAGCAGCCCCTGGACAGAGCAGTACTTC. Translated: CASSPWTEQYF.

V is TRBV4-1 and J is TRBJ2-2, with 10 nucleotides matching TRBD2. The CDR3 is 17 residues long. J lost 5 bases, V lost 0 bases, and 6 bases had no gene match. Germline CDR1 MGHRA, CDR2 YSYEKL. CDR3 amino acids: CASSQEGSGGRTGELFF. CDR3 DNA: TGCGCCAGCAGCCAAGAAGGTAGCGGGGGGAGGACCGGGGAGCTGTTTTTT.